The 30 T cell receptor beta chains listed next were all sequenced from one sample in a study of T cell responses to AZD1222 COVID-19 vaccine. TCRdb keeps only in-frame clones here, not all; method: immunoSEQ multiplex PCR. The sample records around 160,000 clones, about 88% being singletons. The specimen comprised peripheral blood, sampled on day 0 of AZD1222 vaccination. These receptors all stem from an adult in good health.

The CDR3 here is CASSLERITGELFF. The CDR3 nucleotides are TGTGCCAGCAGCTTAGAGAGAATCACCGGGGAGCTGTTTTTT. The genes are TRBV11-2 and TRBJ2-2; unclear D gene. V was shortened by 0 bases and J by 4 bases, with 6 bases between the two germline ends. Germline V gene data show CDR1 as SGHAT and CDR2 as FQNNGV. This CDR3 region has 14 residues.

The chain uses TRBV5-4 and TRBJ2-3; 12 bases are a match to TRBD2. The junction had 6 bases not matched to a gene; V was cut back by 5 bases and J by 2 bases. Germline V gene lookup returns CDR1 SGHNT and CDR2 YYREEE (reference sequence). The CDR3 runs to 16 residues. CDR3 in DNA: TGTGCCAGCAGAAGAGGGACTAGCGGGTCCACAGATACGCAGTATTTT. It is translated as CASRRGTSGSTDTQYF.

This rearrangement joins TRBV7-9 to TRBJ1-3; the D gene is possibly TRBD1 (5 bases). CDR3 length: 14 amino acids. Germline V gene sequence: CDR1 SEHNR, CDR2 FQNEAQ (reference sequence). Trimming stripped 8 bases from V and 0 bases from J, with 11 bases between. In DNA, the CDR3 is TGTGCCAGCGGGGGTCAGAGCTCTGGAAACACCATATATTTT. Translated: CASGGQSSGNTIYF.

Only one count was recorded for this clone. The chain employs TRBV3-1 (or the pseudogene TRBV3-2) and TRBJ2-1; 11 nucleotides line up with TRBD2. CDR3 length equals 17 residues. Trimming at V came to 0 bases and at J to 9 bases, leaving 10 bases not matched to a gene. Per germline, CDR1 LGHDT and CDR2 YNNKEL (reference sequence). As DNA, the CDR3 is TGTGCCAGCAGCCAAGATCGACGTAGCGGGAGGGCCGGTGAGCAGTTCTTC. It codes for CASSQDRRSGRAGEQFF.

This chain connects TRBV7-2 to TRBJ2-7, with 7 nucleotides matching TRBD1. The CDR3 has 15 residues. Germline V gene data show CDR1 as SGHTA and CDR2 as FQGNSA. The V segment lost 5 bases and the J segment 2 bases; nucleotides outside the gene matches: 9. CDR3 bases: TGTGCCAGCAGCCCTACGACAGGGACGACCTACGAGCAGTACTTC. Translating gives CASSPTTGTTYEQYF.

This clone was detected only once. The chain carries TRBV13 and TRBJ2-1; 16 nucleotides agree with TRBD2. The length of the CDR3 is 19 residues. CDR1 PRHDT and CDR2 FYEKMQ come from the germline V gene (reference sequence). With V trimmed by 4 bases and J by 9 bases, 15 bases remained unmatched. As DNA, the CDR3 is TGTGCCAGCAGCTCCAGTCCCGGGACTAGCGGGAGGGCCAGGGGTGAGCAGTTCTTC. It is translated as CASSSSPGTSGRARGEQFF.

This chain joins TRBV7-8 and TRBJ2-3; D may be TRBD1 or TRBD2 (5 bases each). V lost 1 base and J lost 2, with 16 bases in between. The CDR3 consists of 17 residues. Germline V lookup: CDR1 SGHVS, CDR2 FQNEAQ. The CDR3 DNA reads as TGTGCCAGCAGCTTAGATGCCGGGGCGAAATCCACAGATACGCAGTATTTT. The encoded protein is CASSLDAGAKSTDTQYF. Together with reference TRBV7-8 and TRBJ2-3, the CDR3 gives the full variable domain: GAGVSQSPRYKVAKRGQDVALRCDPISGHVSLFWYQQALGQGPEFLTYFQNEAQLDKSGLPSDRFFAERPEGSVSTLKIQRTQQEDSAVYLCASSLDAGAKSTDTQYFGPGTRLTVL.

The CDR3 region is CASRTGGATEAFF. In DNA, the CDR3 is TGTGCCAGCAGGACAGGGGGCGCGACTGAAGCTTTCTTT. The rearrangement uses TRBV28 and TRBJ1-1, with 10 nucleotides matching TRBD1. The CDR3 runs to 13 residues. The ends lost 6 bases at V and 5 bases at J; junction bases unmatched: 3. Germline values: CDR1 MDHEN, CDR2 SYDVKM.

This rearrangement joins TRBV6-5 to TRBJ1-2; 7 positions match TRBD1. Germline V CDR1 and CDR2: MNHEY, SVGAGI. V shed 0 bases and J 5 bases; nucleotides not matched to a gene: 3. This CDR3 spans 14 amino acids. DNA for the CDR3: TGTGCCAGCAGTTACTCGGACAGGCGATATGGCTACACCTTC. Its protein product is CASSYSDRRYGYTF.

Only one count was recorded for this clone. This sequence joins TRBV9 and TRBJ1-2; 7 nucleotides align to TRBD1. Germline V gene data show CDR1 as SGDLS and CDR2 as YYNGEE. The length of the CDR3 is 13 residues. V shed 5 bases and J 2 bases; nucleotides not matched to a gene: 3. CDR3 sequence (DNA): TGTGCCAGCAGGAGGACAGGCAACTATGGCTACACCTTC. Translating it yields CASRRTGNYGYTF. Full variable domain (remainder filled in from reference TRBV9 and TRBJ1-2): DSGVTQTPKHLITATGQRVTLRCSPRSGDLSVYWYQQSLDQGLQFLIQYYNGEERAKGNILERFSAQQFPDLHSELNLSSLELGDSALYFCASRRTGNYGYTFGSGTRLTVV.

CDR3 nucleotide sequence: TGTGCCAGCAGCTTGGCCAGGGGGGATTCACCCCTCCACTTT. It specifies CASSLARGDSPLHF. This chain connects TRBV5-4 to TRBJ1-6; TRBD1 aligns across 7 bases. This CDR3 region has 14 residues. The V gene's germline CDR1 is SGHNT and CDR2 YYREEE (reference sequence). The V segment lost 0 bases and the J segment 8 bases; nucleotides outside the gene matches: 2.

This clone was picked up one time. The chain uses TRBV10-1 and TRBJ2-3; 11 bases agree with TRBD2. The CDR3 is 17 residues long. Trimming removed 2 bases from V and 2 bases from J; junction bases left unmatched: 6. The V gene's germline CDR1 is WNHNN and CDR2 SYGVQD (reference sequence). This CDR3 reads CASSEERLAGFTDTQYF. The CDR3 region has the DNA TGCGCCAGCAGTGAGGAGAGACTAGCGGGATTCACAGATACGCAGTATTTT.

This clone came up a few times. The V call is TRBV7-8, the J call TRBJ1-6; a weak D match, TRBD1 (6 bases). The CDR3 has 13 amino acids. The V end was cut by 7 bases, the J end by 10 bases, with 14 bases between. CDR1 is SGHVS and CDR2 is FQNEAQ in the germline V gene. The CDR3 is CASTGGRRSPLHF. The CDR3 nucleotides are TGTGCCAGCACGGGGGGCAGAAGGTCACCCCTCCACTTT. Combining the CDR3 with reference TRBV7-8 and TRBJ1-6 gives the whole variable domain GAGVSQSPRYKVAKRGQDVALRCDPISGHVSLFWYQQALGQGPEFLTYFQNEAQLDKSGLPSDRFFAERPEGSVSTLKIQRTQQEDSAVYLCASTGGRRSPLHFGNGTRLTVT.

The chain links TRBV28 to TRBJ2-1, with 12 bases that match TRBD2. With 6 bases clipped from V and 5 bases from J, the junction kept 14 bases outside the gene matches. Germline V gene sequence: CDR1 MDHEN, CDR2 SYDVKM. This CDR3 has 18 amino acids. The CDR3 DNA follows: TGTGCCAGCAGCCAAAATATGGTGGCTAGCGGGAGGGACAATGAGCAGTTCTTC. Its protein product is CASSQNMVASGRDNEQFF.

The V call is TRBV7-2, the J call TRBJ2-2; D is ambiguous. The V and J ends lost 1 base and 9 bases respectively, with 12 bases between them. The CDR3 consists of 14 residues. Germline V gives CDR1 SGHTA, CDR2 FQGNSA. CDR3 protein: CASSLGGTRRELFF. The DNA of the CDR3 is TGTGCCAGCAGCTTAGGGGGTACGAGGCGGGAGCTGTTTTTT.

The chain is built from TRBV4-3 and TRBJ2-7; 7 bases line up with TRBD2. Germline CDR1 is LGHNA and CDR2 is YSLEER. The CDR3 totals 17 residues. J gave up 0 bases and V 4 bases, and 12 bases lay outside the gene matches. The CDR3 loop is CASSRNIGRGSSYEQYF. The CDR3, as DNA: TGCGCCAGCAGCCGGAACATTGGGAGGGGAAGCTCCTACGAGCAGTACTTC.

With respect to this clone: At one end the junction does not follow the germline gene, possibly because of a read error. CDR3 nucleotide sequence: TGCGCCAGCAGCTTGGCTGGACTAGCGGGAGGCACCGATACGCAGTATTTT. Amino acids: CASSLAGLAGGTDTQYF. V usage is TRBV5-1 and J usage is TRBJ2-3; 14 nucleotides match TRBD2. The germline CDR1 and CDR2 sequences are SGHRS and YFSETQ. The CDR3 totals 17 residues.

The chain uses TRBV6-2 or TRBV6-3 and TRBJ1-6; no definite D call. CDR1 is MNHEY, CDR2 SVGEGT, per germline. The CDR3 runs to 13 residues. V was shortened by 2 bases and J by 6 bases, with 5 bases between the two germline ends. CDR3 nucleotides: TGTGCCAGCAGTTACAAGAGTAATTCACCCCTCCACTTT. Protein product: CASSYKSNSPLHF.

CDR3 nucleotide sequence: TGCGCCAGCAGCTTTAAGGGACAGGGCATCTCTGGGGCCAACGTCCTGACTTTC. It specifies CASSFKGQGISGANVLTF. The chain employs TRBV5-1 and TRBJ2-6, with 9 bases fitting TRBD1. The J segment lost 0 bases and the V segment lost 2 bases, leaving 6 bases of the junction unmatched. Germline assignment: CDR1 SGHRS and CDR2 YFSETQ. This CDR3 region has 18 residues.

V usage is TRBV5-6 and J usage is TRBJ1-4, with a possible D match to TRBD1 (6 bases). In germline, CDR1 is SGHDT, CDR2 YYEEEE. The CDR3 covers 17 residues. V was cut by 4 bases and J by 5 bases, with 21 bases left in between. The CDR3 loop is CASSLGGGGGLNEKLFF. The CDR3 coding sequence is TGTGCCAGCAGCCTCGGTGGGGGCGGGGGATTAAATGAAAAACTGTTTTTT.

This clone was seen more than once but under ten times. The rearrangement joins TRBV7-2 to TRBJ2-4; D assignment may be TRBD1 or TRBD2 (5 bases each). Germline assignment: CDR1 SGHTA and CDR2 FQGNSA. CDR3 length: 15 residues. Trimming stripped 4 bases from V and 6 bases from J, with 16 bases between. For the CDR3, the DNA is TGTGCCAGCAGCTCCGGACTGGGGGTGGGAAACATTCAGTACTTC. Amino acids: CASSSGLGVGNIQYF.

The CDR3 region is CASKSPKGTEVNQPQHF. The CDR3 bases are TGTGCCAGCAAGAGCCCAAAAGGGACCGAGGTCAATCAGCCCCAGCATTTT. V is TRBV28 and J is TRBJ1-5; possibly TRBD1 for D (5 bases). The CDR3 runs 17 residues. Trimming removed 7 bases from V and 3 bases from J, with 22 bases in between. Germline V lookup: CDR1 MDHEN, CDR2 SYDVKM.

This clone occurred a few times. The chain carries TRBV7-2 and TRBJ1-3; TRBD1 might be the D (5 bases). Trimming took off 1 base at V and 2 bases at J, with 9 bases between the two ends. From germline, CDR1 is SGHTA and CDR2 FQGNSA. The CDR3 covers 15 residues. The CDR3 DNA reads as TGTGCCAGCAGCTTAGTCGGGGGTCCTGGAAACACCATATATTTT. This gives the protein CASSLVGGPGNTIYF.

The chain is built from TRBV28 and TRBJ2-3, with 8 bases identical to TRBD2. The CDR3 sequence is 16 residues long. Losses at the gene ends were 5 bases for V and 4 bases for J; bases not matched to a gene: 11. The germline V gene encodes CDR1 MDHEN and CDR2 SYDVKM. CDR3 sequence reads: CASSRYSGKTPDTQYF. The CDR3 nucleotides are TGTGCCAGCAGTCGATATAGCGGGAAAACCCCAGATACGCAGTATTTT.

The CDR3 is CASSLSGLANYGYTF. The CDR3 nucleotides are TGTGCCAGCAGCTTATCGGGTCTGGCTAACTATGGCTACACCTTC. The genes are TRBV7-2 and TRBJ1-2; no reliable D call. The germline V and J ends were trimmed by 2 bases and 0 bases, with 10 bases remaining between them. This CDR3 comprises 15 residues. Germline V gives CDR1 SGHTA, CDR2 FQGNSA.

A single count supports this clone. The CDR3, as DNA: TGTGCCAGCAGCTTAAAGTGGGTGGACACCATATATTTT. It codes for CASSLKWVDTIYF. The chain couples TRBV7-2 to TRBJ1-3; unclear D gene. This CDR3 spans 13 amino acids. Germline V lookup: CDR1 SGHTA, CDR2 FQGNSA. V dropped 2 bases and J dropped 8 bases, with 10 bases sitting between them.

The chain links TRBV28 to TRBJ1-2; perhaps TRBD1 as D (5 bases). CDR3 size: 16 residues. The V end lost 6 bases, the J end lost 3 bases, and 20 bases lay between the germline ends. Germline V CDR1 and CDR2: MDHEN, SYDVKM. The CDR3 nucleotides read TGTGCCAGCAGACCGAGGGGACGTATAGAGGACTATGGCTACACCTTC. It specifies CASRPRGRIEDYGYTF.

The V gene is TRBV9, the J gene TRBJ2-2; unclear D gene. Germline CDR1 is SGDLS and CDR2 is YYNGEE. The CDR3 loop spans 12 amino acids. The V and J ends lost 0 bases and 10 bases respectively, with 7 bases between them. The CDR3 reads CASSVVKEELFF. The CDR3 region has the DNA TGTGCCAGCAGCGTAGTAAAGGAGGAGCTGTTTTTT.

The chain combines TRBV7-2 with TRBJ1-1; D possibly corresponds to TRBD1 (5 bases). Germline CDR1 reads SGHTA; CDR2 reads FQGNSA. The CDR3 length is 15 residues. With 1 base removed from V and 1 base from J, the gap between germline ends came to 10 bases. CDR3 loop: CASSLETATNTEAFF. For the CDR3, the DNA is TGTGCCAGCAGCTTAGAGACAGCTACGAACACTGAAGCTTTCTTT.

The chain joins TRBV6-5 to TRBJ1-5, with 10 bases identical to TRBD1. Germline CDR1 MNHEY, CDR2 SVGAGI. V shed 6 bases and J 5 bases; nucleotides not matched to a gene: 7. The CDR3 consists of 15 residues. CDR3 coding DNA: TGTGCCAGCAGCTATGACAGGGGGCTTCATCAGCCCCAGCATTTT. Translating gives CASSYDRGLHQPQHF.